This TCR beta chain was identified in a study of T cells after yellow fever vaccination. Study-level findings and limits: The secondary response showed a weaker magnitude and a faster peak, day 5 versus 15. Once the booster was given, most primary-vaccination clones reappeared, at approximately 97% for CD4 and around 90% for CD8.

Many counts were recorded for this clonotype. Its antigen is unidentified. This CDR3 spans 17 amino acids. V lost 4 bases to trimming and J lost 2 bases, with 17 bases between them. The germline V gene encodes CDR1 SEHNR and CDR2 FQNEAQ (reference sequence). TCRdb passed the 5' RACE reads through MiXCR, listing each CDR3 protein once. Of about 210,000 distinct CDR3 sequences listed, about 3% were seen once; the top ten hold around 3%. The clonotype comes from a man between 18 and 29 years old who received the YFV17D yellow fever vaccine. This specimen consisted of CD4+ T cells sorted from PBMCs, obtained 10 days after the yellow fever booster vaccination. The chain has TRBV7-9 and TRBJ2-2, with D possibly matching TRBD1 (6 bases). The chain's CDR3 is CASSSPIGGQNTGELFF. DNA of the CDR3: TGTGCCAGCAGCTCCCCGATAGGGGGACAAAACACCGGGGAGCTGTTTTTT.